This is a list of T cell receptor beta chains from one sample in a study of early T cells in non-severe SARS-CoV-2 infection. TCRdb redid the calling of the 5' RACE reads with MiXCR, one entry per CDR3 protein. This sample has around 81,000 distinct CDR3 sequences, with 11% to 15% found just once. Specimen: whole blood. These receptors were collected from an adult who was a healthcare worker with PCR-confirmed SARS-CoV-2 infection or an uninfected control (not recorded which). Both conserved end residues are part of each CDR3. A D gene is named only where the DNA matches it firmly. Clone size, where shown, is once, few, many, or a class for clones that have expanded.

v_call: TRBV5-1
j_call: TRBJ2-1
clone_size: many
d_call: -
cdr3_aa: CASSLDSNNEQFF
cdr3_nt: TGCGCCAGCAGCTTGGACAGCAACAATGAGCAGTTCTTC

v_call: TRBV2
j_call: TRBJ2-7
clone_size: few
d_call: -
cdr3_aa: CASSLATTGEQYF
cdr3_nt: TGTGCCAGCAGCTTAGCTACTACTGGCGAGCAGTACTTC

v_call: TRBV6-5
j_call: TRBJ1-2
clone_size: once
d_call: -
cdr3_aa: CASRPSGRGHGYTF
cdr3_nt: TGTGCCAGCAGGCCGTCGGGCAGGGGCCATGGCTACACCTTC

v_call: TRBV7-8
j_call: TRBJ2-1
clone_size: few
d_call: -
cdr3_aa: CASSPRDTYNEQFF
cdr3_nt: TGTGCCAGCAGCCCCCGGGACACATACAATGAGCAGTTCTTC

v_call: TRBV9
j_call: TRBJ2-2
clone_size: -
d_call: -
cdr3_aa: CASSQSVASTGELFF
cdr3_nt: TGTGCCAGCAGCCAAAGCGTAGCTTCCACCGGGGAGCTGTTTTTT

v_call: TRBV28
j_call: TRBJ1-4
clone_size: few
d_call: -
cdr3_aa: CASTSGVEKLFF
cdr3_nt: TGTGCCAGCACCTCAGGGGTTGAAAAACTGTTTTTT

v_call: TRBV10-2
j_call: TRBJ2-7
clone_size: many
d_call: TRBD2
cdr3_aa: CASRGLAGDSSYEQYF
cdr3_nt: TGCGCCAGCAGGGGACTAGCGGGGGACAGCTCCTACGAGCAGTACTTC

v_call: TRBV14
j_call: TRBJ2-7
clone_size: few
d_call: -
cdr3_aa: CASSQNVRVYEQYF
cdr3_nt: TGTGCCAGCAGCCAAAATGTCAGGGTCTACGAGCAGTACTTC

v_call: TRBV7-2
j_call: TRBJ2-2
clone_size: few
d_call: -
cdr3_aa: CASSLDGFHTGELFF
cdr3_nt: TGTGCCAGCAGCTTAGACGGGTTTCACACCGGGGAGCTGTTTTTT

v_call: TRBV20-1
j_call: TRBJ2-6
clone_size: -
d_call: -
cdr3_aa: CSASPQSSGANVLTF
cdr3_nt: TGCAGTGCTAGTCCCCAGTCCTCTGGGGCCAACGTCCTGACTTTC

v_call: TRBV19
j_call: TRBJ2-7
clone_size: many
d_call: TRBD2
cdr3_aa: CASSPQTSLGEQYF
cdr3_nt: TGTGCCAGTAGCCCTCAGACTAGCCTGGGTGAGCAGTACTTC

v_call: TRBV4-3
j_call: TRBJ2-2
clone_size: few
d_call: TRBD2
cdr3_aa: CASRGLHYTGELFF
cdr3_nt: TGCGCCAGCAGGGGACTACATTACACCGGGGAGCTGTTTTTT

v_call: TRBV5-1
j_call: TRBJ2-7
clone_size: few
d_call: -
cdr3_aa: CASSLIGAIHYEQYF
cdr3_nt: TGCGCCAGCAGCCTTATAGGGGCCATCCACTACGAGCAGTACTTC

v_call: TRBV7-2
j_call: TRBJ2-2
clone_size: -
d_call: TRBD2
cdr3_aa: CASRTSGATGELFF
cdr3_nt: TGTGCCAGCAGGACTAGCGGAGCCACCGGGGAGCTGTTTTTT

v_call: TRBV6-6
j_call: TRBJ1-5
clone_size: -
d_call: -
cdr3_aa: CASSDRTVQPQHF
cdr3_nt: TGTGCCAGCAGTGACCGGACAGTCCAGCCCCAGCATTTT

v_call: TRBV15
j_call: TRBJ2-5
clone_size: few
d_call: TRBD2
cdr3_aa: CATSSLLAGSLMDPETQYF
cdr3_nt: TGTGCCACCAGCAGCTTGTTAGCGGGGAGTCTAATGGATCCAGAGACCCAGTACTTC

v_call: TRBV28
j_call: TRBJ1-1
clone_size: -
d_call: -
cdr3_aa: CASLSYHKGEAFF
cdr3_nt: TGTGCCAGCCTGTCCTACCACAAGGGGGAAGCTTTCTTT

v_call: TRBV5-1
j_call: TRBJ2-7
clone_size: -
d_call: -
cdr3_aa: CASKAATEIYEQYF
cdr3_nt: TGCGCCAGCAAAGCGGCCACCGAGATTTACGAGCAGTACTTC

v_call: TRBV4-1
j_call: TRBJ2-7
clone_size: -
d_call: -
cdr3_aa: CASSQGRGSSSYEQYF
cdr3_nt: TGCGCCAGCAGCCAAGGCCGCGGGTCTAGTTCCTACGAGCAGTACTTC

v_call: TRBV6-6
j_call: TRBJ2-7
clone_size: few
d_call: TRBD1
cdr3_aa: CASSYSGQQSYEQYF
cdr3_nt: TGTGCCAGCAGTTACTCGGGACAGCAGTCCTACGAGCAGTACTTC

v_call: TRBV29-1
j_call: TRBJ2-1
clone_size: -
d_call: -
cdr3_aa: CSGTRASSYNEQFF
cdr3_nt: TGCAGCGGAACACGGGCCAGCTCCTACAATGAGCAGTTCTTC